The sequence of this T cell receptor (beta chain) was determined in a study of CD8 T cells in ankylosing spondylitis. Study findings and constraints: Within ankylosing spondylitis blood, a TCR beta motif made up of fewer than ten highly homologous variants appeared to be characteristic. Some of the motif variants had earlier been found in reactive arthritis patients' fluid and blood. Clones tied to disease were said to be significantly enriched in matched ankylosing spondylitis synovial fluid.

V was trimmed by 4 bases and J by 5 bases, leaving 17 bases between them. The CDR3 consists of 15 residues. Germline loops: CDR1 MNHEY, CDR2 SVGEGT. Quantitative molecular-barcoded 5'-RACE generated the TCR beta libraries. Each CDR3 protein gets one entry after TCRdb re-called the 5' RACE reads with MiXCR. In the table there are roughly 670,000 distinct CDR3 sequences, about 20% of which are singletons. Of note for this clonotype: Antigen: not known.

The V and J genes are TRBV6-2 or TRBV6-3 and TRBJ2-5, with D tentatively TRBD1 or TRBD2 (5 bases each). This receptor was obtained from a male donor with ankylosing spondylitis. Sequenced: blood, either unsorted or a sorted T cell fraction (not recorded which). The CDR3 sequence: CASSWTGTSGETQYF. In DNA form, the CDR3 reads TGTGCCAGCAGTTGGACCGGGACCTCTGGGGAGACCCAGTACTTC.